What follows describes a single T cell receptor beta chain. No antigen is known for it. TCRdb reprocessed the reads via MiXCR and lists one record per CDR3 protein. The sample holds about 740,000 distinct CDR3 sequences, approximately 33% seen once. This sample was taken from a study of T cell repertoires in cytomegalovirus infection. Study as a whole: CMV infection and matching HLA type were both indicated by public TCR beta signatures. General study findings and limits: Dominant in the ex vivo response were TCR beta clonotypes restricted by HLA-C and specific for CMV. Frequencies of public TCR beta families were cumulated, and this identified carriers of CMV plus the relevant HLA.

This receptor was identified in a human donor in good health (CMV status not recorded). Some clones in this sample may be carry-over from other donors' samples. The sample here was cultured PBMCs, taken from culture after CMV antigen stimulation.

The CDR3 protein is CASSLAPRARGSAFF. CDR3 nucleotides: TGTGCCAGCAGCTTAGCGCCCAGGGCGAGAGGGTCGGCTTTCTTT. The J gene is TRBJ1-1, the V gene TRBV7-2; a weak D match, TRBD1 (5 bases). The CDR3 extends over 15 amino acids. V was shortened by 0 bases and J by 11 bases, with 19 bases between the two germline ends. Looked up from germline, CDR1 is SGHTA and CDR2 is FQGNSA.